These T cell receptor beta chains were read from a single sample in a study of T cells in Graves' hyperthyroidism and ophthalmopathy. TCRdb reprocessed the multiplex PCR reads via MiXCR and lists one record per CDR3 protein. The sample contains over 250,000 distinct CDR3 sequences, under 30% of which appear only once. Sequencing was performed on blood. The receptors were gathered from a man aged 35 to 55 with Graves' hyperthyroidism that later progressed to Graves' ophthalmopathy. Each CDR3 is given with its conserved first and last residue. D genes are given only for firm matches. Clone size is shown for a subset of rows, as once, few, many or a class of expanded clone.

V	D	size	J	CDR3	DNA
TRBV5-1	.	many	TRBJ2-2	CASSWGPADTGELFF	TGCGCCAGCAGCTGGGGTCCGGCGGACACCGGGGAGCTGTTTTTT
TRBV14	.	.	TRBJ2-2	CASSQWQAANGGELFF	TGTGCCAGCAGCCAATGGCAGGCCGCGAATGGCGGGGAGCTGTTTTTT
TRBV5-1	.	many	TRBJ2-7	CASSESSGEQYF	TGCGCCAGCAGCGAAAGCAGCGGCGAGCAGTACTTC
TRBV11-2	.	many	TRBJ2-7	CASSAWTSYEQYF	TGTGCCAGCAGCGCTTGGACTTCCTACGAGCAGTACTTC
TRBV29-1	.	many	TRBJ1-1	CSVEVAGGGTEAFF	TGCAGCGTTGAAGTAGCGGGGGGAGGCACTGAAGCTTTCTTT
TRBV28	TRBD2	few	TRBJ2-5	CASTQRGVGRETQYF	TGTGCCAGCACCCAACGGGGGGTGGGTCGGGAGACCCAGTACTTC
TRBV4-1	TRBD1	.	TRBJ1-1	CASSQTGGGDTEAFF	TGCGCCAGCAGCCAAACAGGGGGCGGGGACACTGAAGCTTTCTTT
TRBV27	TRBD1	many	TRBJ2-5	CASSLGQGADRETQYF	TGTGCCAGCAGTTTGGGACAGGGGGCAGATCGGGAGACCCAGTACTTC
TRBV12-3/TRBV12-4	.	once	TRBJ1-2	CASSPQDSPNYGYTF	TGTGCCAGCAGTCCGCAGGACAGCCCTAACTATGGCTACACCTTC
TRBV6-1	.	many	TRBJ1-5	CASSSQVFHQPQHF	TGTGCCAGCAGCTCCCAGGTTTTTCATCAGCCCCAGCATTTT
TRBV4-1	.	few	TRBJ2-7	CASSQGLVGREQYF	TGCGCCAGCAGCCAGGGATTAGTGGGGCGGGAGCAGTACTTC